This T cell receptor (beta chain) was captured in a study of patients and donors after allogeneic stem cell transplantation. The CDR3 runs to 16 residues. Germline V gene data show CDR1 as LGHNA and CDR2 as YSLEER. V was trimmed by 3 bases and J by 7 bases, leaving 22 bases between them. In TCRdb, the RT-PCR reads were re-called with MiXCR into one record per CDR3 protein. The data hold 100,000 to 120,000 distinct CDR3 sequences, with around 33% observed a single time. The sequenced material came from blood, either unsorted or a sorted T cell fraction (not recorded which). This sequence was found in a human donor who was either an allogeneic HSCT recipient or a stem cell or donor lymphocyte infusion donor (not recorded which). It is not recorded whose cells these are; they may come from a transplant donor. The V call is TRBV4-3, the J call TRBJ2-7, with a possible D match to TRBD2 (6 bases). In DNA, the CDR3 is TGCGCCAGCAGCCAGTCTCGAGCGGGTAGAGGGGAGGAGCAGTACTTC. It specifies CASSQSRAGRGEEQYF.